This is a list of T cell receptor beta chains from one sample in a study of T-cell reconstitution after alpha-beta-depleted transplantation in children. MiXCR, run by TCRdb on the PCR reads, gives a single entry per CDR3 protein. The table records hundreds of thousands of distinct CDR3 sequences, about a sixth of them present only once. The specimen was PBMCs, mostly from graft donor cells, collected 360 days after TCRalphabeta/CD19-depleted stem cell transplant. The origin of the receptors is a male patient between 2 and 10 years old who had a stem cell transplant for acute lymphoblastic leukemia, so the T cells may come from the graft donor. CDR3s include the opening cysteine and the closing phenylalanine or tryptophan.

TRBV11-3 CASSSHWEETQYF
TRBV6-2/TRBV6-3 CASRTLLNSGGTNTGELFF
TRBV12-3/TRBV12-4 CASSRDRGLYNSPLHF
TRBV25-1 CAPPPGDSPLHF
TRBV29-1 CSVDLSGPNEQFF
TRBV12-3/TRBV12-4 CASRMTGPFYGYTF
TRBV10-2 CASGTPKDRNEQYF
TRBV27 CASSLSGGMSYEQYF
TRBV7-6 CASSSGQGLGNEQFF
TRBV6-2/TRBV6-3 CASSSEGRDRFYEQYF
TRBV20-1 CSALHGGAYNSPLHF
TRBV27 CASSPPGQGSYEQYF
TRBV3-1 CASTFGGSNTEAFF
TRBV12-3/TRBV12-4 CASSLRAPHSNQPQHF
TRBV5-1 CASSLPSGYEQYF
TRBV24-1 CATSDLQGYGYTF
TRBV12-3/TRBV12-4 CASSLEPIYEQYF
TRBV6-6 CASSFTRETQYF
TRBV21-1 CASRSGTSASSTDTQYF
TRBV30 CAWSVLRNTGELFF
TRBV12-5 CAPDTGANRYPSTDTQYF
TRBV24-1 CATKRSGGDAGELFF
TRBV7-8 CASSRGWRGLHQPQHF
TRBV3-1 CASSQVMGANQPQHF
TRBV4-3 CASSQDDWGRPNSGANVLTF
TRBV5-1 CASSSTGTSGSFYTDTQYF
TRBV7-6 CASSLIASGGQETQYF
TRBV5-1 CASSSRTSFNEQFF
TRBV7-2 CASSLESGGPGELFF
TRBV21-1 CASIRDEQYF
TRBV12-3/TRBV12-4 CASSSLSRGQGEQYF
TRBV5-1 CASSFRTGKYEQYF
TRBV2 CASSEKGLLDIQYF
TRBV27 CASSEDRAVEQYF
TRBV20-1 CSAPPAPQRETQYF
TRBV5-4 CASGYGINSYEQYF
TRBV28 CASRQATDTQYF
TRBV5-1 CASSLGAANTGELFF
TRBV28 CASSFHQPQHF
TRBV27 CASRPGHENRANYGYTF
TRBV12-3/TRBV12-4 CASSYGTRGVNEQFF
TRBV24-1 CATSVTGTGEQYF
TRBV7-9 CASSRTGASNQPQHF
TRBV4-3 CASSQEPGGTDTQYF
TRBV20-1 CSARGQGLGGELFF
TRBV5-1 CASSLERGKFHEQYF
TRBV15 CATSRGGGIDEQYF
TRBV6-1 CASSPGWVLGTNEKLFF
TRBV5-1 CASSLRSERRELFF
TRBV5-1 CASSLAGVVGTEAFF
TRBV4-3 CASSHLLSDGELFF
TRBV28 CASSLPLAGVRETQYF
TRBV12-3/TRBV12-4 CASRPTGGHSPLHF
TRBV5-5 CASSGDYGETQYF
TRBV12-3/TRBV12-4 CASTRGGAPSGANVLTF